This T cell receptor beta chain was identified in a study of CD8+ T cells in alopecia areata. As for the study in general: For the treated group, dosing was oral tofacitinib at 5 to 10 mg twice daily. Study findings and constraints: Tofacitinib significantly lowered scalp clonality and expanded CD8+ clones among the top 100. Only one nonresponder was present, which leaves the link between baseline CD8+ expansion and response uncertain.

On this clone itself: Its antigen is as yet unknown.

Treatment given: oral pan-JAK inhibitor, 5-10 mg twice daily. Lesional scalp tissue (obtained by punch biopsy) and peripheral blood were collected from alopecia areata patients. V lost 5 bases, J lost 4 bases, and 14 bases lay in between. The CDR3 spans 13 residues. The germline gives CDR1 SQVTM, CDR2 ANQGSEA. Extraction of RNA preceded its reverse transcription into cDNA, which served as the sequencing template. Repertoires were generated with immunoSEQ multiplex PCR, while TCRdb's copy carries only in-frame clones and drops some. This table has some 210,000 clones, roughly 66% appearing once. The clonotype originates from a human donor with alopecia areata. The chain joins TRBV29-1 to TRBJ1-2; unclear D gene. The sequenced sample was CD4+ T cells sorted from blood, obtained at week 44, from a patient treated with tofacitinib. CDR3 nucleotides: TGCAGCGTTTTGTGGGATGCCCCCTATGGCTACACCTTC. As protein: CSVLWDAPYGYTF.